Reported below is one T cell receptor beta chain. Its antigen is still unknown. This record belongs to a study of OX40 agonist ivuxolimab in advanced cancers. Background on the study: As their treatment, patients were administered ivuxolimab, an agonistic anti-OX40 (CD134) antibody. Study-wide results and limits: At 0.1 to 3.0 mg/kg and by week 6, CD4+ and CD8+ T cells in the blood had expanded clonally. No antigen was identified for the clonally expanded peripheral T cells.

Measured with immunoSEQ multiplex PCR; TCRdb has only the in-frame clones, and not every one. The top ten hold less than 10% of the sample, which has about 83,000 clones, around 92% seen once. CDR1 is MDHEN, CDR2 SYDVKM, per germline. This CDR3 spans 13 amino acids. This sample comprised CD4+ or CD8+ T cells sorted from blood, obtained in a trial of the OX40 agonist ivuxolimab. This TCR was sampled from an adult with an advanced solid tumor such as melanoma, head and neck, liver or kidney cancer. The rearrangement uses TRBV28 and TRBJ2-5, with a tentative D call TRBD1 (5 bases). The end of the DNA is better explained by TRBJ2-7, so the J call may be wrong. CDR3 DNA: TGTGCCAGCAATCAGGGTTCAGCCTACGAGCAGTACTTC. It translates to CASNQGSAYEQYF.